The sequence of this TCR beta chain was determined in a study of T cell responses to AZD1222 COVID-19 vaccine. The study, taken as a whole, reports: Within unmutated variant regions lay the reported targets of nearly half of spike-specific TCRs. Spike was spanned by vaccine-associated CD4 TCRs, with dominance at 160-218 and 743-854.

A word on this clone: Its antigen is undetermined.

Only in-frame clones appear in the TCRdb table, and some are missing; sequencing was by immunoSEQ multiplex PCR. This sample yields 130,000 or so clones, of which 75% to 85% are seen a single time; roughly a quarter belongs to the top ten. The origin of this receptor is an adult who received the AZD1222 COVID-19 vaccine. Material: peripheral blood, obtained 28 days after the second AZD1222 dose.

The CDR3 DNA reads TGTGCCACCAGCAGAGGGACAGGGTATGAAGCTTTCTTT. This gives the protein CATSRGTGYEAFF. The chain employs TRBV15 and TRBJ1-1; 8 bases match TRBD1. Germline V lookup: CDR1 LNHNV, CDR2 YYDKDF (reference sequence). This CDR3 has 13 amino acids. The V gene end was trimmed by 1 base and the J gene end by 7 bases; junction bases not matched to a gene: 2.